The 18 T cell receptor beta chains below were found in one sample sequenced in a study of blood T cell repertoires in COVID-19. TCRdb's copy holds only in-frame clones and misses some; the assay was immunoSEQ multiplex PCR. The sample includes about 130,000 clones, roughly 86% of them seen just once. The sequencing sample was made of peripheral blood. Source of these receptors: a woman aged 60-75 years with acute or convalescent COVID-19.

The count of this clone is one. The chain joins TRBV6-5 to TRBJ2-1; TRBD2 might be the D (6 bases). Germline V gene sequence: CDR1 MNHEY, CDR2 SVGAGI. Trimming took off 6 bases at V and 9 bases at J, with 21 bases between the two ends. The CDR3 sequence is 15 residues long. CDR3 loop: CASRPRDSVSGEQFF. The DNA of the CDR3 is TGTGCCAGCAGGCCCCGGGACTCAGTGTCTGGTGAGCAGTTCTTC.

Of note for this clone: Different DNA sequences within this sample yield the same CDR3. The chain is built from TRBV18 and TRBJ1-6; TRBD1 is a possible D gene (5 bases). The CDR3 is 14 residues long. CDR1 and CDR2 from the germline V gene are KGHSH and LQKENI. Between the trimmed V and J ends, which lost 4 bases and 8 bases, there was a span of 12 bases. CDR3 in amino acids: CASSRDRGDSPLHF. Here the CDR3 DNA reads TGTGCCAGCTCACGGGATCGGGGGGATTCACCCCTCCACTTT.

CDR3 protein: CASSIGTSAGNEQFF. Here the CDR3 DNA reads TGTGCCAGCAGTATAGGGACCAGCGCGGGAAATGAGCAGTTCTTC. J is TRBJ2-1 and V is TRBV6-5; TRBD2 is a possible D gene (6 bases). The V and J ends lost 5 bases and 7 bases respectively, with 18 bases between them. Germline lookup yields CDR1 MNHEY and CDR2 SVGAGI. This CDR3 is 15 amino acids long.

The rearrangement uses TRBV5-5 and TRBJ2-2, with 9 nucleotides matching TRBD1. The CDR3 sequence is 16 residues long. The V gene end was trimmed by 0 bases and the J gene end by 0 bases; junction bases not matched to a gene: 0. Germline V gene lookup returns CDR1 SGHKS and CDR2 YYEKEE (reference sequence). CDR3 in DNA: TGTGCCAGCAGCTTGGGACAGGGGGCGAACACCGGGGAGCTGTTTTTT. Protein: CASSLGQGANTGELFF.

This clone was counted only a few times. The CDR3 sequence is CASSERDSPTYEQYF. Here the CDR3 DNA reads TGTGCCAGCAGTGAACGGGACAGCCCAACCTACGAGCAGTACTTC. The gene calls are TRBV6-1 and TRBJ2-7, with 7 bases identical to TRBD1. This CDR3 has 15 amino acids. V was pared by 2 bases and J by 2 bases, with 6 bases of the junction left unmatched. Germline CDR1 reads MNHNS; CDR2 reads SASEGT.

The chain joins TRBV6-5 to TRBJ1-5; TRBD1 might be the D (6 bases). Germline CDR1 is MNHEY and CDR2 is SVGAGI. This CDR3 has 13 residues. Trimming shortened V by 7 bases and J by 4 bases, and 11 bases separated the two germline ends. DNA of the CDR3: TGTGCCAGCACCGGACAGCAAAATCAGCCCCAGCATTTT. This encodes CASTGQQNQPQHF.

This clone showed up just a few times. This chain links TRBV21-1 with TRBJ1-5. TRBV21-1 is designated a pseudogene. CDR3 length equals 13 residues. In DNA form, the CDR3 reads TGTGCCAGCAGCAAAGTGTACGGTCAGCCCCAGCATTTT. Amino acid sequence: CASSKVYGQPQHF.

In its sample, this clone was seen once. The genes are TRBV5-1 and TRBJ2-3; D may be TRBD2 (6 bases). CDR1 SGHRS and CDR2 YFSETQ come from the germline V gene. The length of the CDR3 is 14 residues. Trimming removed 4 bases at V and 2 bases at J, with 11 bases between. CDR3 residues: CASSREPFTDTQYF. CDR3 DNA: TGCGCCAGCAGCCGGGAGCCGTTCACAGATACGCAGTATTTT.

The V and J genes are TRBV6-6 and TRBJ2-7; TRBD2 aligns across 10 bases. The germline V gene has CDR1 MNHNY and CDR2 SVGAGI (reference sequence). Trimming cost V 10 bases and J 3 bases; bases outside gene matches: 9. The length of the CDR3 is 14 residues. The CDR3 DNA reads TGTGCCACCTCTAGCGGGAGAACCAACTACGAGCAGTACGTC. Translation: CATSSGRTNYEQYV.

The V call is TRBV6-5, the J call TRBJ1-1; possible D gene TRBD1, 5 bases. The CDR3 has 14 residues. CDR1 is MNHEY and CDR2 is SVGAGI in the germline V gene. V gave up 2 bases and J gave up 0 bases, with 7 bases separating them. Here the CDR3 DNA reads TGTGCCAGCAGTTACGGGGCTTTGAACACTGAAGCTTTCTTT. Translated: CASSYGALNTEAFF.

CDR3: CSASRLWTSGSNEQFF. The CDR3 bases are TGCAGTGCCAGTCGACTATGGACTAGCGGGAGTAATGAGCAGTTCTTC. V usage is TRBV20-1 and J usage is TRBJ2-1, with 13 nucleotides matching TRBD2. The V and J ends lost 6 bases and 7 bases, in that order; junction bases with no gene match: 12. This CDR3 region has 16 residues. CDR1 and CDR2 (germline): DFQATT, SNEGSKA (reference sequence).

V usage is TRBV5-4 and J usage is TRBJ2-3, with 12 bases matching TRBD2. The CDR3 has 16 amino acids. The V segment lost 4 bases and the J segment 0 bases; nucleotides outside the gene matches: 3. Germline V gives CDR1 SGHNT, CDR2 YYREEE (reference sequence). CDR3 coding DNA: TGTGCCAGCAGCCTCGGGACTAGCGGGAGCACAGATACGCAGTATTTT. This encodes CASSLGTSGSTDTQYF.

This CDR3 reads CASSAIPYGYTF. CDR3 nucleotide sequence: TGTGCCAGCAGCGCGATCCCCTATGGCTACACCTTC. The gene calls are TRBV2 and TRBJ1-2, with D hard to call. The CDR3 has 12 residues. Trimming shortened V by 6 bases and J by 4 bases, and 9 bases separated the two germline ends. Germline CDR1 and CDR2: SNHLY and FYNNEI.

The table lists this clone with a few counts. Other nucleotide sequences in the sample specify the same CDR3. The chain carries TRBV18 and TRBJ1-3; D may be TRBD1 (5 bases). The V gene's germline CDR1 is KGHSH and CDR2 LQKENI. The CDR3 is 16 residues long. V was pared by 3 bases and J by 0 bases, with 12 bases between. CDR3 amino acids: CASSPLDSSSGNTIYF. DNA for the CDR3: TGTGCCAGCTCACCGCTCGACAGCAGCTCTGGAAACACCATATATTTT. The whole variable domain, remainder taken from reference TRBV18 and TRBJ1-3, is NAGVMQNPRHLVRRRGQEARLRCSPMKGHSHVYWYRQLPEEGLKFMVYLQKENIIDESGMPKERFSAEFPKEGPSILRIQQVVRGDSAAYFCASSPLDSSSGNTIYFGEGSWLTVV.

This clone was picked up one time. The J gene is TRBJ2-1, the V gene TRBV11-2; no reliable D call. The CDR3 is made up of 15 amino acids. The germline V and J ends were trimmed by 4 bases and 1 base, with 11 bases remaining between them. Germline V gene sequence: CDR1 SGHAT, CDR2 FQNNGV. In DNA form, the CDR3 reads TGTGCCAGCAGCTCGTTAACCGGTTCCTACAATGAGCAGTTCTTC. Translation: CASSSLTGSYNEQFF.

This chain links TRBV5-4 with TRBJ2-1; D may be TRBD2 (6 bases). Germline CDR1 and CDR2: SGHNT and YYREEE (reference sequence). V lost 1 base, J lost 0 bases, and 11 bases lay in between. This CDR3 is built from 16 residues. The chain's CDR3 is CASSLLAGGSYNEQFF. The CDR3 DNA follows: TGTGCCAGCAGCTTGTTGGCCGGGGGCTCCTACAATGAGCAGTTCTTC.

The chain couples TRBV5-1 to TRBJ2-7, with TRBD2 matching 7 bases. V gave up 7 bases and J gave up 4 bases; unmatched junction bases: 11. This CDR3 comprises 14 residues. Germline lookup yields CDR1 SGHRS and CDR2 YFSETQ. This chain's CDR3 is CASGRTAGKYEQYF. CDR3 sequence (DNA): TGCGCCAGCGGAAGAACAGCGGGAAAATACGAGCAGTACTTC.

The chain carries TRBV28 and TRBJ1-4, with unresolved D. Trimming cost V 4 bases and J 0 bases, with 9 bases left between them. From germline, CDR1 is MDHEN and CDR2 SYDVKM. The CDR3 sequence is 15 residues long. The CDR3 here is CASSSGSATNEKLFF. CDR3 in DNA: TGTGCCAGCAGTTCCGGGAGCGCAACTAATGAAAAACTGTTTTTT.